This paragraph covers one T cell receptor (beta chain) sequence. The source of the sample is a study of blood T cell repertoires in COVID-19. On the study more broadly: PBMCs, B-cell-depleted T cells, or T cells were the source of the cDNA or gDNA that made up the material.

Germline V CDR1 and CDR2: SGHRS, YFSETQ. V gave up 7 bases and J gave up 0 bases; unmatched junction bases: 6. The CDR3 totals 14 residues. The assay was immunoSEQ multiplex PCR, and TCRdb's table has in-frame clones only and misses some. The table lists 200,000 to 300,000 clones, around four fifths of them singletons. This chain uses TRBV5-1 with TRBJ2-7; TRBD1 agrees at 8 bases. The sequence was obtained from a man in his sixties with acute or convalescent COVID-19. Material: peripheral blood. The CDR3 DNA sequence: TGCGCCAGCCACCGGGACAGGAGCTCCTACGAGCAGTACTTC. Its translation: CASHRDRSSYEQYF.